The 28 T cell receptor beta chains below were found in one sample sequenced in a study of blood T cell repertoires in COVID-19. Profiled with immunoSEQ multiplex PCR; TCRdb holds only in-frame clones, not every one. The sample includes around 460,000 clones, roughly 90% of them seen just once. Sequencing input: peripheral blood. These receptors originate from a man between 18 and 35 years old with COVID-19, enrolled during active disease.

The rearrangement uses TRBV5-5 and TRBJ1-2, with TRBD1 as a possible D gene (5 bases). The CDR3 consists of 17 residues. The germline V and J ends were trimmed by 1 base and 0 bases, with 16 bases remaining between them. CDR1 is SGHKS, CDR2 YYEKEE, per germline (reference sequence). The CDR3 protein is CASSLREGRISNYGYTF. CDR3 DNA: TGTGCCAGCAGCTTGAGGGAGGGGCGAATCTCTAACTATGGCTACACCTTC.

In the case of this clone: The same CDR3 can be traced to other DNA sequences in this sample. J is TRBJ1-3 and V is TRBV4-1; a possible D gene is TRBD1 (6 bases). CDR3 length: 15 residues. Looked up from germline, CDR1 is MGHRA and CDR2 is YSYEKL. Between the trimmed V and J ends, which lost 0 bases and 3 bases, there was a span of 9 bases. The DNA for the CDR3 is TGCGCCAGCAGCCAAGATAGGGGGAGTGGAAACACCATATATTTT. Encoded protein: CASSQDRGSGNTIYF.

This sequence joins TRBV16 and TRBJ2-6, with D unresolved. The germline V gene has CDR1 KGHSY and CDR2 FQNENV. The CDR3 extends over 16 amino acids. V was shortened by 0 bases and J by 0 bases, with 6 bases between the two germline ends. CDR3 sequence reads: CASSQSSLSGANVLTF. DNA for the CDR3: TGTGCCAGCAGCCAATCTTCCCTCTCTGGGGCCAACGTCCTGACTTTC.

This chain links TRBV27 with TRBJ1-6; D gene ambiguous. V was shortened by 6 bases and J by 4 bases, with 4 bases between the two germline ends. The germline V gene encodes CDR1 MNHEY and CDR2 SMNVEV (reference sequence). The CDR3 consists of 12 residues. The CDR3 loop is CASSLYNSPLHF. DNA of the CDR3: TGTGCCAGCAGCCTATATAATTCACCCCTCCACTTT.

In the case of this clone: Different DNA sequences within this sample yield the same CDR3. The rearrangement links TRBV7-9 to TRBJ2-7; 7 bases agree with TRBD2. The CDR3 has 14 amino acids. After removal of 1 base from V and 1 base from J, the junction contained 1 base not matched to a gene. The germline V gene has CDR1 SEHNR and CDR2 FQNEAQ (reference sequence). The CDR3: CASSLVGGSYEQYF. The CDR3 bases are TGTGCCAGCAGCTTAGTGGGGGGGTCCTACGAGCAGTACTTC.

The CDR3 region is CASSLALARETQYF. The CDR3 nucleotides are TGCGCCAGCAGCTTGGCCCTAGCAAGGGAGACCCAGTACTTC. The genes are TRBV5-1 and TRBJ2-5; possibly TRBD2 for D (5 bases). The V gene lost 0 bases and the J gene lost 5 bases, with 11 bases spanning the gap. There are 14 residues in the CDR3. Germline assignment: CDR1 SGHRS and CDR2 YFSETQ. Filled out from reference TRBV5-1 and TRBJ2-5, the complete variable domain reads KAGVTQTPRYLIKTRGQQVTLSCSPISGHRSVSWYQQTPGQGLQFLFEYFSETQRNKGNFPGRFSGRQFSNSRSEMNVSTLELGDSALYLCASSLALARETQYFGPGTRLLVL.

V gene TRBV9 combines with J gene TRBJ1-1, with no clear D. Germline values: CDR1 SGDLS, CDR2 YYNGEE. This CDR3 comprises 14 residues. Deletions cut 4 bases from V and 1 base from J, with 11 bases between. CDR3 in DNA: TGTGCCAGCAGCCCGTCGACGGGGAACACTGAAGCTTTCTTT. Translated, it gives CASSPSTGNTEAFF. Together with reference TRBV9 and TRBJ1-1, the CDR3 gives the full variable domain: DSGVTQTPKHLITATGQRVTLRCSPRSGDLSVYWYQQSLDQGLQFLIQYYNGEERAKGNILERFSAQQFPDLHSELNLSSLELGDSALYFCASSPSTGNTEAFFGQGTRLTVV.

This chain links TRBV6-2 or TRBV6-3 with TRBJ1-1, with D tentatively TRBD1 (6 bases). Between the trimmed V and J ends, which lost 4 bases and 4 bases, there was a span of 16 bases. This CDR3 has 15 amino acids. Per the germline V gene, CDR1 is MNHEY and CDR2 is SVGEGT. CDR3 sequence reads: CASSSLGLGGTEAFF. The DNA of the CDR3 is TGTGCCAGCAGTTCCCTCGGTCTAGGGGGCACTGAAGCTTTCTTT.

The chain has TRBV3-1 (or the pseudogene TRBV3-2) and TRBJ1-5, with TRBD1 as a possible D gene (6 bases). CDR3 size: 18 residues. Deletions cut 1 base from V and 8 bases from J, with 24 bases between. Per germline, CDR1 LGHDT and CDR2 YNNKEL (reference sequence). In DNA, the CDR3 is TGTGCCAGCAGCCAAGGCCGTTCACAGGGCCCCAGCGAGGAGCCCCAGCATTTT. Its protein product is CASSQGRSQGPSEEPQHF.

The V and J genes are TRBV19 and TRBJ2-7, with 8 positions matching TRBD1. From germline, CDR1 is LNHDA and CDR2 SQIVND (reference sequence). The CDR3 runs 18 residues. V trimming: 5 bases; J trimming: 1 base; junction bases outside the gene matches: 16. CDR3 sequence: CASSPLWGDRGKSYEQYF. The CDR3 DNA follows: TGTGCCAGTAGTCCCTTGTGGGGAGACAGGGGTAAATCCTACGAGCAGTACTTC. The complete variable domain, with remaining parts taken from reference TRBV19 and TRBJ2-7, reads DGGITQSPKYLFRKEGQNVTLSCEQNLNHDAMYWYRQDPGQGLRLIYYSQIVNDFQKGDIAEGYSVSREKKESFPLTVTSAQKNPTAFYLCASSPLWGDRGKSYEQYFGPGTRLTVT.

The chain recombines TRBV28 with TRBJ2-2; 10 bases are shared with TRBD2. The germline V gene encodes CDR1 MDHEN and CDR2 SYDVKM. The V segment lost 8 bases and the J segment 4 bases; nucleotides outside the gene matches: 7. The CDR3 loop spans 15 amino acids. CDR3 coding DNA: TGTGCCAGCGGCGCTAGCGGGAGTCCCACCGGGGAGCTGTTTTTT. Protein product: CASGASGSPTGELFF. The variable domain in full, with the rest retrieved from reference TRBV28 and TRBJ2-2, is DVKVTQSSRYLVKRTGEKVFLECVQDMDHENMFWYRQDPGLGLRLIYFSYDVKMKEKGDIPEGYSVSREKKERFSLILESASTNQTSMYLCASGASGSPTGELFFGEGSRLTVL.

J is TRBJ2-7 and V is TRBV19, with TRBD2 identical over 13 bases. V lost 5 bases and J lost 2; bases outside the gene matches: 3. The CDR3 covers 15 residues. CDR1 and CDR2 (germline): LNHDA, SQIVND (reference sequence). The CDR3, as DNA: TGTGCCAGTAGTGGAGGACTAGCGGGAGCCTACGAGCAGTACTTC. This encodes CASSGGLAGAYEQYF.

The rearrangement joins TRBV5-5 to TRBJ2-1; TRBD2 agrees at 11 bases. The CDR3 runs 16 residues. V gave up 4 bases and J gave up 8 bases; unmatched junction bases: 11. Germline V gene sequence: CDR1 SGHKS, CDR2 YYEKEE (reference sequence). DNA for the CDR3: TGTGCCAGCAGCGAAAACACTAGCGGGAGTAAGGATGAGCAGTTCTTC. It translates to CASSENTSGSKDEQFF.

This clone came up a few times. The chain joins TRBV7-8 to TRBJ2-7; D is unclear. Between the trimmed V and J ends, which lost 5 bases and 7 bases, there was a span of 9 bases. CDR3 length: 11 residues. CDR1 is SGHVS, CDR2 FQNEAQ, per germline. CDR3 nucleotide sequence: TGTGCCAGCAGCCCAACGGAGGAGCAGTACTTC. It codes for CASSPTEEQYF.

This chain connects TRBV2 to TRBJ2-5, with 8 bases identical to TRBD2. The V segment lost 1 base and the J segment 5 bases; nucleotides outside the gene matches: 12. CDR1 and CDR2 (germline): SNHLY, FYNNEI. The CDR3 length is 17 residues. As DNA, the CDR3 is TGTGCCAGCAGTGAAGGGGCGGGGCAGCGGGGGTCGGAGACCCAGTACTTC. Translating gives CASSEGAGQRGSETQYF.

The chain uses TRBV5-1 and TRBJ2-1, with D possibly TRBD2 on 5 matching bases. Trimming left V 3 bases short and J 5 bases short, with 12 bases between. Germline V gene data show CDR1 as SGHRS and CDR2 as YFSETQ. CDR3 length: 14 residues. CDR3 sequence (DNA): TGCGCCAGCAGCTCCTGGACTGTACACAATGAGCAGTTCTTC. Residues: CASSSWTVHNEQFF.

This clone is medium-sized in the sample. This specimen includes other DNA sequences encoding the same CDR3. This chain joins TRBV27 and TRBJ2-7; the match to TRBD2 covers 10 bases. V lost 2 bases and J lost 1; bases outside the gene matches: 2. Germline lookup yields CDR1 MNHEY and CDR2 SMNVEV (reference sequence). The CDR3 runs 15 residues. For the CDR3, the DNA is TGTGCCAGCAGTTTAACTAGCGGGACTTCCTACGAGCAGTACTTC. This translates into CASSLTSGTSYEQYF.

V is TRBV6-5 and J is TRBJ2-1, with D possibly being TRBD1 (6 bases). The germline gives CDR1 MNHEY, CDR2 SVGAGI. The CDR3 is 15 residues long. Between the trimmed V and J ends, which lost 2 bases and 0 bases, there was a span of 8 bases. The CDR3 DNA follows: TGTGCCAGCAGTTACGACAGGAGCTCCTACAATGAGCAGTTCTTC. This codes for CASSYDRSSYNEQFF.

The chain links TRBV6-6 to TRBJ2-7; 7 bases fit TRBD2. This CDR3 spans 16 amino acids. Unmatched junction bases numbered 12, after V lost 3 bases and J lost 4 bases. Germline-derived CDR1 and CDR2 are MNHNY and SVGAGI (reference sequence). The CDR3 DNA follows: TGTGCCAGCAGTTATTCCCTCAGCGGGGAGCTATACGAGCAGTACTTC. This translates into CASSYSLSGELYEQYF.

The chain has TRBV7-2 and TRBJ1-1; D ambiguous. The germline V and J ends were trimmed by 0 bases and 11 bases, with 13 bases remaining between them. CDR3 size: 13 residues. The V gene's germline CDR1 is SGHTA and CDR2 FQGNSA. CDR3 nucleotide sequence: TGTGCCAGCAGCTTAGCTCCGCGGGCGCCGGCTTTCTTT. This translates into CASSLAPRAPAFF.

V usage is TRBV27 and J usage is TRBJ1-5; TRBD1 is a possible D gene (5 bases). The CDR3 runs to 15 residues. Trimming removed 0 bases from V and 5 bases from J, with 11 bases in between. The germline CDR1 and CDR2 sequences are MNHEY and SMNVEV (reference sequence). Here the CDR3 reads CASSLSKGRDQPQHF. The CDR3, as DNA: TGTGCCAGCAGTTTATCAAAGGGGCGAGATCAGCCCCAGCATTTT.

The rearrangement uses TRBV7-9 and TRBJ2-5; D call uncertain. This CDR3 contains 19 residues. Trimming removed 5 bases from V and 5 bases from J, with 30 bases in between. Germline CDR1 and CDR2: SEHNR and FQNEAQ (reference sequence). The CDR3 nucleotides are TGTGCCAGCAGCCGAACTCCAGGATCCCCCCCGACCCGTGGGGAGACCCAGTACTTC. Protein sequence: CASSRTPGSPPTRGETQYF.

The sample holds a few counts of this clone. The chain combines TRBV18 with TRBJ2-7, with TRBD2 matching over 14 bases. Germline assignment: CDR1 KGHSH and CDR2 LQKENI. J was trimmed by 6 bases and V by 6 bases; bases with no gene match: 7. This CDR3 contains 15 residues. This chain's CDR3 is CASSQGTSGGFEQYF. CDR3 sequence (DNA): TGTGCCAGCTCCCAAGGGACTAGCGGGGGTTTCGAGCAGTACTTC.

This chain connects TRBV6-6 to TRBJ2-3; D gene ambiguous. V lost 10 bases and J lost 0, with 14 bases in between. CDR3 length: 14 residues. Germline V gives CDR1 MNHNY, CDR2 SVGAGI (reference sequence). The CDR3 loop reads CAISRSTSTDTQYF. The CDR3 DNA reads TGTGCCATCTCGAGGAGCACTAGCACAGATACGCAGTATTTT.

The chain combines TRBV2 with TRBJ2-2; no definite D call. Germline-derived CDR1 and CDR2 are SNHLY and FYNNEI. This CDR3 has 15 residues. The ends were cut back, 7 bases at V and 0 bases at J, with 12 bases in the middle. The CDR3 sequence: CASIRQNANTGELFF. The CDR3 DNA follows: TGTGCCAGCATCCGACAAAACGCGAACACCGGGGAGCTGTTTTTT.

The chain uses TRBV11-2 and TRBJ1-2, with 8 bases aligning to TRBD1. Germline V gene lookup returns CDR1 SGHAT and CDR2 FQNNGV. The CDR3 totals 14 residues. Trimming at V came to 5 bases and at J to 8 bases, leaving 10 bases not matched to a gene. CDR3 region: CASSGMDRVLGYTF. The CDR3 nucleotides are TGTGCCAGCAGCGGCATGGACAGGGTGTTAGGCTACACCTTC.

The chain joins TRBV5-1 to TRBJ1-1; 7 bases are a match to TRBD1. The length of the CDR3 is 15 residues. The V gene end was trimmed by 4 bases and the J gene end by 4 bases; junction bases not matched to a gene: 10. Germline CDR1 reads SGHRS; CDR2 reads YFSETQ. The CDR3 loop reads CASSERQGMVTEAFF. CDR3 coding DNA: TGCGCCAGCAGCGAGAGACAGGGAATGGTCACTGAAGCTTTCTTT.

The chain couples TRBV29-1 to TRBJ2-3, with 8 bases that match TRBD1. The CDR3 runs to 14 residues. Germline CDR1 reads SQVTM; CDR2 reads ANQGSEA. V shed 0 bases, J shed 2 bases, and the junction held 1 base outside the gene matches. The CDR3 nucleotides read TGCAGCGTTGAAGACAGGGGGCCCACAGATACGCAGTATTTT. The encoded protein is CSVEDRGPTDTQYF.